The present entry profiles one TCR beta chain with its context. This sample is drawn from a study of tumor-infiltrating lymphocytes in localized non-small cell lung cancer. The CDR3 is 16 residues long. CDR1 and CDR2 from the germline V gene are SGHAT and FQNNGV. V gave up 5 bases and J gave up 3 bases, with 16 bases separating them. Clones were read by immunoSEQ multiplex PCR, and TCRdb kept only the in-frame ones, dropping some. The table records 23,000 or so clones, approximately 59% of them present only once. What was sequenced was lung tumor tissue. This rearrangement joins TRBV11-2 to TRBJ2-2; D is perhaps TRBD2 (6 bases). The clonotype comes from a human donor with non-small cell lung cancer. This CDR3 reads CASSPSSASYTGELFF. The DNA of the CDR3 is TGTGCCAGCAGCCCTTCTAGCGCATCTTACACCGGGGAGCTGTTTTTT.